This T cell receptor beta chain was documented in a study of blood T cell repertoires in COVID-19. Some clones are missing from TCRdb's copy, which holds only in-frame ones; the method was immunoSEQ multiplex PCR. The sample yields some 110,000 clones, approximately 87% seen once. V trimming: 8 bases; J trimming: 4 bases; junction bases outside the gene matches: 12. Looked up from germline, CDR1 is LNHDA and CDR2 is SQIVND (reference sequence). The CDR3 consists of 15 residues. The J gene is TRBJ2-5, the V gene TRBV19; 8 nucleotides align to TRBD2. Sequencing input: peripheral blood. This TCR was sampled from a man between 25 and 39 years old with acute or convalescent COVID-19. In DNA, the CDR3 is TGTGCCAGTGGCTGGGGAGCGGGGGTCGGAGAGACCCAGTACTTC. Translating it yields CASGWGAGVGETQYF.